These T cell receptor beta chains were read from a single sample in a study of blood T cell repertoires in COVID-19. Assay used: immunoSEQ multiplex PCR; TCRdb lists only in-frame clones, some missing. The sample includes roughly 100,000 clones, roughly four fifths of them seen just once. The specimen sequenced was peripheral blood. Receptor source: a woman aged 55-75 years with acute or convalescent COVID-19. Both conserved end residues are part of each CDR3. A D gene is named only where the DNA matches it firmly. The size of a clone is reported for some rows only, either as once, few or many, or as a class for expanded clones.

len	v_gene	j_gene	abundance	d_gene	CDR3aa	CDR3nt
12	TRBV5-1	TRBJ1-1	-	-	CASSLGSTEAFF	TGCGCCAGCAGCTTGGGGAGCACTGAAGCTTTCTTT
17	TRBV5-4	TRBJ2-7	few	TRBD2	CASSFRLAGDLNYEQYF	TGTGCCAGCAGCTTTCGGCTAGCGGGAGACCTCAACTACGAGCAGTACTTC
16	TRBV30	TRBJ1-6	-	-	CAWSVTGSSYNSPLHF	TGTGCCTGGAGTGTAACAGGGAGCTCCTATAATTCACCCCTCCACTTT
16	TRBV19	TRBJ1-5	-	TRBD1	CASQGTGDGGNQPQHF	TGTGCCAGTCAGGGGACAGGGGATGGTGGCAATCAGCCCCAGCATTTT
19	TRBV5-1	TRBJ1-2	-	-	CASTAQRMTGHLTNYGYTF	TGCGCCAGCACCGCCCAACGTATGACGGGACATCTTACTAACTATGGCTACACCTTC
12	TRBV29-1	TRBJ1-2	few	-	CSVTGSGYGYTF	TGCAGCGTAACAGGGAGTGGCTATGGCTACACCTTC
13	TRBV6-5	TRBJ2-7	-	-	CASSREDMYEQYF	TGTGCCAGCAGCAGGGAGGATATGTACGAGCAGTACTTC
14	TRBV29-1	TRBJ2-3	-	TRBD2	CSAQGLAGADTQYF	TGCAGCGCTCAAGGGCTAGCGGGAGCAGATACGCAGTATTTT
15	TRBV27	TRBJ1-2	-	TRBD1	CASREGQGENYGYTF	TGTGCCAGCAGGGAGGGACAGGGGGAAAACTATGGCTACACCTTC
15	TRBV10-3	TRBJ2-5	-	TRBD2	CAIRATSGSVETQYF	TGTGCCATCAGAGCGACTAGCGGGAGCGTTGAGACCCAGTACTTC
14	TRBV5-6	TRBJ2-3	-	TRBD2	CASSSPGGGDTQYF	TGTGCCAGCAGCTCTCCGGGAGGGGGAGATACGCAGTATTTT
11	TRBV28	TRBJ2-7	-	-	CASSTLHEQYF	TGTGCCAGCAGTACCCTACACGAGCAGTACTTC
15	TRBV28	TRBJ2-7	-	TRBD1	CASTPPGQIVYEQYF	TGTGCCAGCACCCCTCCGGGACAGATAGTTTACGAGCAGTACTTC
15	TRBV2	TRBJ2-2	-	TRBD2	CASNVRLAGAGELFF	TGTGCCAGCAACGTTCGACTAGCGGGAGCCGGGGAGCTGTTTTTT
15	TRBV5-6	TRBJ2-5	-	-	CASSNQTRWQETQYF	TGTGCCAGCAGCAATCAGACTAGATGGCAAGAGACCCAGTACTTC
14	TRBV25-1	TRBJ1-5	-	-	CASSAAGPNQPQHF	TGTGCCAGCAGTGCGGCAGGGCCCAATCAGCCCCAGCATTTT
17	TRBV5-6	TRBJ1-4	-	-	CASSADGQLEFNEKLFF	TGTGCCAGCAGCGCTGACGGACAGCTTGAGTTTAATGAAAAACTGTTTTTT
13	TRBV2	TRBJ1-1	-	-	CASSETQGGRAFF	TGTGCCAGCAGTGAAACGCAGGGAGGGCGAGCTTTCTTT
16	TRBV18	TRBJ1-1	-	-	CASSPRNSPGDTEAFF	TGTGCCAGCTCACCAAGGAATTCCCCCGGGGACACTGAAGCTTTCTTT
14	TRBV6-5	TRBJ2-7	-	TRBD2	CASSAGTRAHEQYF	TGTGCCAGCAGCGCCGGGACTAGGGCCCACGAGCAGTACTTC
14	TRBV10-3	TRBJ2-1	-	TRBD1	CAISDRQGGDEQFF	TGTGCCATCAGTGATCGACAGGGTGGCGATGAGCAGTTCTTC
17	TRBV11-2	TRBJ2-1	-	-	CASSLGVVAGTYNEQFF	TGTGCCAGCAGCTTAGGGGTGGTCGCGGGCACCTACAATGAGCAGTTCTTC
18	TRBV24-1	TRBJ2-4	-	TRBD1	CATSAKAPGGTGKNIQYF	TGTGCCACCAGTGCTAAGGCCCCAGGGGGCACTGGCAAAAACATTCAGTACTTC
14	TRBV2	TRBJ2-7	few	TRBD1	CARLRDRGPYEQYF	TGTGCCAGACTCCGGGACAGGGGACCGTACGAGCAGTACTTC
13	TRBV6-5	TRBJ2-1	-	-	CASSLQGWGEQFF	TGTGCCAGCAGTCTGCAGGGGTGGGGGGAGCAGTTCTTC
17	TRBV7-9	TRBJ2-7	once	TRBD2	CASSSPGLAGVAYEQYF	TGTGCCAGCAGCTCGCCGGGATTAGCGGGAGTGGCTTACGAGCAGTACTTC